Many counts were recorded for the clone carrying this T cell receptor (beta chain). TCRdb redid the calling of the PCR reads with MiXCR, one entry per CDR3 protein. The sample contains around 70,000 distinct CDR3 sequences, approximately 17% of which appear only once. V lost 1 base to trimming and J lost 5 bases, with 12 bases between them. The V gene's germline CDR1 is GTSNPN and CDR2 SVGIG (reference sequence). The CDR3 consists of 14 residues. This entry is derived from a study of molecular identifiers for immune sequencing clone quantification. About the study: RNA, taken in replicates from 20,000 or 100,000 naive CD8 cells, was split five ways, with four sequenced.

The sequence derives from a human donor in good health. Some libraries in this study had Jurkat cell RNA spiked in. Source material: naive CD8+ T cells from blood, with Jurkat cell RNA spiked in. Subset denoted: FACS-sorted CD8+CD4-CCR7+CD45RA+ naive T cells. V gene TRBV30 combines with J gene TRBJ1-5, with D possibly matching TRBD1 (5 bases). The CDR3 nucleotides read TGTGCCTGGAGTGGAATGGGGGGACATCAGCCCCAGCATTTT. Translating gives CAWSGMGGHQPQHF.